Listed below are T cell receptor beta chains from one sample, sequenced in a study of blood T cell repertoires in COVID-19. Some clones are missing from TCRdb's copy, which holds only in-frame ones; the method was immunoSEQ multiplex PCR. This table has about 250,000 clones, almost 90% appearing once. Input material: peripheral blood. Source of these receptors: a man aged 80 or over with acute or convalescent COVID-19. The CDR3 runs from the conserved cysteine through the conserved F or W. A D gene is named only where the DNA matches it firmly. Clone sizes are given selectively: once, few, many, or a class where the clone is expanded.

size: NA
J: TRBJ2-1
V: TRBV7-6
D: TRBD2
CDR3: CASSLVAGGPDEQFF
DNA: TGTGCCAGCAGCTTAGTTGCGGGAGGGCCGGATGAGCAGTTCTTC

size: NA
J: TRBJ2-7
V: TRBV6-2/TRBV6-3
D: TRBD1
CDR3: CASSLQGTGTYEQYF
DNA: TGTGCCAGCAGCCTCCAAGGGACAGGGACCTACGAGCAGTACTTC

size: few
J: TRBJ1-5
V: TRBV7-2
D: NA
CDR3: CASALQGYSNQPQHF
DNA: TGTGCCAGCGCATTACAGGGTTATAGCAATCAGCCCCAGCATTTT

size: NA
J: TRBJ2-1
V: TRBV19
D: TRBD1
CDR3: CASSISGGWNEQFF
DNA: TGTGCCAGTAGTATATCAGGGGGTTGGAATGAGCAGTTCTTC

size: NA
J: TRBJ1-2
V: TRBV19
D: TRBD1
CDR3: CASRETGRYGYTF
DNA: TGTGCCAGTAGGGAGACAGGGCGCTATGGCTACACCTTC

size: NA
J: TRBJ2-5
V: TRBV2
D: NA
CDR3: CASSEGREETQYF
DNA: TGTGCCAGCAGTGAGGGCAGGGAAGAGACCCAGTACTTC

size: once
J: TRBJ2-7
V: TRBV9
D: TRBD1
CDR3: CASSVSTGGLYEQYF
DNA: TGTGCCAGCAGCGTATCAACAGGGGGCTTGTACGAGCAGTACTTC

size: NA
J: TRBJ2-7
V: TRBV6-2/TRBV6-3
D: NA
CDR3: CASSYEGVGGLDEQYF
DNA: TGTGCCAGCAGTTACGAAGGCGTAGGCGGGTTAGACGAGCAGTACTTC

size: NA
J: TRBJ1-1
V: TRBV18
D: NA
CDR3: CASSPGLQGNTEAFF
DNA: TGTGCCAGCTCACCGGGCCTGCAGGGGAACACTGAAGCTTTCTTT

size: NA
J: TRBJ2-7
V: TRBV28
D: NA
CDR3: CASSFGTWSSYEQYF
DNA: TGTGCCAGCAGTTTTGGCACCTGGAGCTCCTACGAGCAGTACTTC

size: NA
J: TRBJ1-4
V: TRBV4-2
D: NA
CDR3: CASSQVFQGSEKLFF
DNA: TGTGCCAGCAGCCAAGTATTCCAGGGAAGTGAAAAACTGTTTTTT

size: NA
J: TRBJ1-2
V: TRBV28
D: NA
CDR3: CASSFRSNYGYTF
DNA: TGTGCCAGCAGTTTTCGGAGCAACTATGGCTACACCTTC

size: NA
J: TRBJ1-1
V: TRBV5-5
D: TRBD1
CDR3: CASTESTTGGEAFF
DNA: TGTGCCAGCACCGAATCGACGACAGGGGGCGAAGCTTTCTTT

size: once
J: TRBJ2-6
V: TRBV5-5
D: NA
CDR3: CASSFAGGGANVLTF
DNA: TGTGCCAGCAGCTTTGCTGGAGGTGGGGCCAACGTCCTGACTTTC

size: NA
J: TRBJ2-2
V: TRBV18
D: TRBD2
CDR3: CASSPETSGENTGELFF
DNA: TGTGCCAGCTCACCTGAGACTAGCGGGGAGAACACCGGGGAGCTGTTTTTT

size: NA
J: TRBJ1-1
V: TRBV6-5
D: TRBD1
CDR3: CASSRTGDTEAFF
DNA: TGTGCCAGCAGTAGGACAGGGGACACTGAAGCTTTCTTT

size: NA
J: TRBJ2-3
V: TRBV10-3
D: NA
CDR3: CAIMAGDGDTQYF
DNA: TGTGCCATCATGGCAGGGGATGGGGATACGCAGTATTTT

size: NA
J: TRBJ2-7
V: TRBV7-2
D: TRBD1
CDR3: CASSGRTGIVYEQYF
DNA: TGTGCCAGCAGCGGACGGACAGGGATCGTCTACGAGCAGTACTTC

size: NA
J: TRBJ2-2
V: TRBV20-1
D: NA
CDR3: CKEEGGELFF
DNA: TGCAAGGAGGAGGGGGGGGAGCTGTTTTTT

size: NA
J: TRBJ1-2
V: TRBV14
D: NA
CDR3: CASSQTGRSRGYTF
DNA: TGTGCCAGCAGCCAGACAGGAAGAAGTCGCGGCTACACCTTC

size: NA
J: TRBJ1-1
V: TRBV27
D: NA
CDR3: CASTSGGFAFF
DNA: TGTGCCAGCACCTCGGGAGGTTTTGCTTTCTTT

size: NA
J: TRBJ2-6
V: TRBV9
D: TRBD1
CDR3: CASSAQVTGAGANVLTF
DNA: TGTGCCAGCAGCGCTCAAGTCACAGGGGCTGGGGCCAACGTCCTGACTTTC

size: NA
J: TRBJ1-2
V: TRBV2
D: NA
CDR3: CASSEGRTAINYGYTF
DNA: TGTGCCAGCAGTGAAGGCCGGACAGCCATTAACTATGGCTACACCTTC

size: few
J: TRBJ2-7
V: TRBV23-1
D: NA
CDR3: CASSQESGKNEQYF
DNA: TGCGCCAGCAGTCAGGAGTCAGGGAAGAACGAGCAGTACTTC

size: NA
J: TRBJ1-5
V: TRBV28
D: NA
CDR3: CASTGVRGNQPQHF
DNA: TGTGCCAGCACTGGAGTCAGGGGCAATCAGCCCCAGCATTTT

size: NA
J: TRBJ2-5
V: TRBV5-1
D: TRBD2
CDR3: CASSSLAGGPSETQYF
DNA: TGCGCCAGCAGCTCCCTAGCGGGGGGGCCTTCAGAGACCCAGTACTTC

size: once
J: TRBJ1-2
V: TRBV9
D: NA
CDR3: CASSPQGGPHGYTF
DNA: TGTGCCAGCAGCCCTCAGGGCGGCCCTCATGGCTACACCTTC

size: NA
J: TRBJ1-1
V: TRBV9
D: TRBD1
CDR3: CASSETGGRAEAFF
DNA: TGTGCCAGCAGCGAAACAGGGGGCCGTGCTGAAGCTTTCTTT

size: NA
J: TRBJ2-4
V: TRBV7-2
D: NA
CDR3: CASSLQGTRAKNIQYF
DNA: TGTGCCAGCAGCTTACAGGGGACAAGAGCCAAAAACATTCAGTACTTC

size: NA
J: TRBJ1-2
V: TRBV7-9
D: NA
CDR3: CASSFGGYGYTF
DNA: TGTGCCAGCAGTTTCGGGGGTTATGGCTACACCTTC

size: NA
J: TRBJ2-3
V: TRBV7-9
D: NA
CDR3: CASTLGRGETDTQYF
DNA: TGTGCCAGCACCTTGGGCAGGGGGGAGACAGATACGCAGTATTTT

size: NA
J: TRBJ1-5
V: TRBV6-6
D: TRBD1
CDR3: CASSGDRRTPQHF
DNA: TGTGCCAGCAGTGGGGACAGGAGGACGCCCCAGCATTTT

size: NA
J: TRBJ2-7
V: TRBV5-1
D: NA
CDR3: CASREGSGTYEQYF
DNA: TGCGCCAGCAGAGAGGGAAGTGGGACCTACGAGCAGTACTTC

size: NA
J: TRBJ1-2
V: TRBV5-4
D: TRBD1
CDR3: CASSLPLGDRSYGYTF
DNA: TGTGCCAGCAGCTTGCCCCTGGGGGACAGGAGCTATGGCTACACCTTC

size: once
J: TRBJ2-6
V: TRBV5-1
D: NA
CDR3: CASRNTAGANVLTF
DNA: TGCGCCAGCCGCAACACCGCTGGGGCCAACGTCCTGACTTTC

size: NA
J: TRBJ2-3
V: TRBV27
D: TRBD2
CDR3: CASSHQRGGRDTQYF
DNA: TGTGCCAGCAGTCACCAGCGGGGGGGCCGGGATACGCAGTATTTT

size: NA
J: TRBJ1-6
V: TRBV21-1
D: NA
CDR3: CASSKARTGDLHNSPLHF
DNA: TGTGCCAGCAGCAAAGCCCGCACGGGGGATTTACATAATTCACCCCTCCACTTT

size: NA
J: TRBJ2-2
V: TRBV6-6
D: TRBD2
CDR3: CASSYRGGTGELFF
DNA: TGTGCCAGCAGTTACAGGGGAGGGACCGGGGAGCTGTTTTTT

size: NA
J: TRBJ2-7
V: TRBV4-3
D: TRBD2
CDR3: CASSQNRLAYEQYF
DNA: TGCGCCAGCAGCCAAAACCGACTAGCATACGAGCAGTACTTC

size: once
J: TRBJ1-1
V: TRBV7-3
D: TRBD1
CDR3: CASSSRTGGTEAFF
DNA: TGTGCCAGCAGCTCACGGACAGGGGGCACTGAAGCTTTCTTT

size: once
J: TRBJ1-2
V: TRBV18
D: NA
CDR3: CASSPWTGGDYGYTF
DNA: TGTGCCAGCTCCCCTTGGACCGGAGGGGACTATGGCTACACCTTC

size: NA
J: TRBJ2-1
V: TRBV11-2
D: TRBD1
CDR3: CASSPQGTATNNEQFF
DNA: TGTGCCAGCAGCCCACAAGGGACAGCTACCAACAATGAGCAGTTCTTC

size: NA
J: TRBJ2-7
V: TRBV5-6
D: TRBD2
CDR3: CASSLQIAGGISYEQYF
DNA: TGTGCCAGCAGCCTCCAGATAGCGGGGGGCATCTCCTACGAGCAGTACTTC

size: NA
J: TRBJ1-2
V: TRBV12-3/TRBV12-4
D: NA
CDR3: CASSLANYGYTF
DNA: TGTGCCAGCAGTTTGGCAAATTATGGCTACACCTTC

size: NA
J: TRBJ2-1
V: TRBV5-5
D: NA
CDR3: CASSSHTGNEQFF
DNA: TGTGCCAGCAGCTCCCACACAGGGAATGAGCAGTTCTTC

size: NA
J: TRBJ1-2
V: TRBV24-1
D: TRBD1
CDR3: CATSGTALGYGYTF
DNA: TGTGCCACCAGCGGGACAGCCCTTGGCTATGGCTACACCTTC

size: NA
J: TRBJ1-1
V: TRBV29-1
D: NA
CDR3: CSGSGIMNTEAFF
DNA: TGCAGCGGGTCAGGGATTATGAACACTGAAGCTTTCTTT

size: NA
J: TRBJ1-2
V: TRBV5-4
D: NA
CDR3: CASSLWGRGYGYTF
DNA: TGTGCCAGCAGCTTGTGGGGGCGCGGCTATGGCTACACCTTC

size: few
J: TRBJ2-2
V: TRBV4-3
D: TRBD1
CDR3: CASSLTWTGYTGELFF
DNA: TGCGCCAGCAGCCTCACCTGGACAGGGTACACCGGGGAGCTGTTTTTT

size: NA
J: TRBJ2-5
V: TRBV6-5
D: TRBD2
CDR3: CASRGRGKGLETQYF
DNA: TGTGCCAGCAGGGGGAGGGGCAAGGGTCTAGAGACCCAGTACTTC